This T cell receptor beta chain is from a study of T-cell reconstitution after alpha-beta-depleted transplantation in children (dated by TCRdb to between 2015 and 2016). Regarding the complete study: Using TCR repertoire profiling, the study quantitatively followed how T-cell immune reconstitution unfolded in children after TCRalphabeta/CD19-depleted allogeneic hematopoietic cell transplantation.

Receptor libraries were prepared by PCR. Sequencing instrument: Illumina HiSeq 2500. Molecular barcoding was employed in the preparation of TCR libraries, with unique molecular identifiers being used to normalize TCRbeta repertoire quantification. TCRdb itself trimmed the public reads at Q25 with fastp, ran MiXCR and retained productive beta chains. Each record represents a unique CDR3 protein, reported with the most common genes and DNA among its rows. Across this sample there are about 610,000 distinct CDR3 sequences, with about 10% seen only once. The ten largest clonotypes hold 3.5% to 5% of the sample. A remark on this clonotype: Its antigen is currently not known. No much larger clone is present one base from it, and per-base qualities are unavailable.

CDR3 length: 17 amino acids, cysteine to phenylalanine. Only the CDR3 DNA is retained, 51 bases long and in frame from the first base. Sequences SGHRS (CDR1) and YFSETQ (CDR2) are obtained from the germline V gene. V loses 0 bases, J loses 2 bases, and the germline ends lie 17 bases apart. The sample in question was PBMCs from the stem cell graft donor, obtained from the stem cell graft. This sequence originates from a human donor who donated a stem cell graft to a child with acute myeloid leukemia. The rearranged segments are TRBV5-1 and TRBJ1-1; the D gene is perhaps TRBD1, on 5 matching bases. For the CDR3, the sequence is CASSLVRGGIGNTEAFF. The nucleotide sequence is given as TGCGCCAGCAGCTTGGTTCGGGGGGGGATTGGTAACACTGAAGCTTTCTTT.